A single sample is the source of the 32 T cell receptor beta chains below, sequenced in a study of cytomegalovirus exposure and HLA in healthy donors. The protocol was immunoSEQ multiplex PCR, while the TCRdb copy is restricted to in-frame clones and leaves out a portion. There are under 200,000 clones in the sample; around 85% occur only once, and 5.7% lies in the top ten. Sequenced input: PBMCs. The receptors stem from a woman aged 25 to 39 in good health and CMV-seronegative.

In DNA, the CDR3 is TGTGCCAGCAGCCAAGAATTCCGGGATAAGTACGAGCAGTACTTC. This sequence encodes CASSQEFRDKYEQYF. V is TRBV4-2 and J is TRBJ2-7; TRBD2 might be the D (5 bases). V dropped 0 bases and J dropped 4 bases, with 13 bases sitting between them. Germline loops: CDR1 LGHNA, CDR2 YNFKEQ. The CDR3 covers 15 residues.

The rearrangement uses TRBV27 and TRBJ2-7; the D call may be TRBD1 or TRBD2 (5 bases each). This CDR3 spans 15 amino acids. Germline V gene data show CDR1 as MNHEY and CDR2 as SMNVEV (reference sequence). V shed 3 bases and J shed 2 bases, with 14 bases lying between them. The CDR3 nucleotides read TGTGCCAGCAGTTTCTCCGGGACCGCCGCCTACGAGCAGTACTTC. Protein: CASSFSGTAAYEQYF.

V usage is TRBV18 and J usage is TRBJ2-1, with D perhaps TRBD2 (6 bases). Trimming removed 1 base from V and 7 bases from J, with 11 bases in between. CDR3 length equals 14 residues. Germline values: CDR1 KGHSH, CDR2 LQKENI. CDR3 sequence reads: CASSPLDRGNEQFF. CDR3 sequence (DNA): TGTGCCAGCTCACCACTAGACCGGGGGAATGAGCAGTTCTTC.

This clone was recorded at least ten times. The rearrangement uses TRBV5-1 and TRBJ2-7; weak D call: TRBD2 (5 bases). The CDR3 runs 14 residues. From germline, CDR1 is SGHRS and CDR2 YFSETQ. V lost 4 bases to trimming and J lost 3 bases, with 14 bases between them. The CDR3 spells CASSPRTEVYEQYF. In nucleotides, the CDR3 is TGCGCCAGCAGCCCCCGGACGGAGGTCTACGAGCAGTACTTC.

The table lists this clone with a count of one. CDR3 sequence reads: CASSVLRVGELFF. CDR3 DNA: TGTGCCAGCAGTGTTTTGAGAGTGGGGGAGCTGTTTTTT. J is TRBJ2-2 and V is TRBV2; D gene uncertain. The CDR3 sequence is 13 residues long. Germline CDR1 SNHLY, CDR2 FYNNEI. Trimming took 4 bases from V and 8 from J, leaving 11 bases between them.

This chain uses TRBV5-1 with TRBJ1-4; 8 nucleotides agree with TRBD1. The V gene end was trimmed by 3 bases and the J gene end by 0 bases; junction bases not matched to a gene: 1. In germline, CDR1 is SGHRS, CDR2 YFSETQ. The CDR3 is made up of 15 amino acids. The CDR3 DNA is TGCGCCAGCAGCTGGACAGGGACAACTAATGAAAAACTGTTTTTT. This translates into CASSWTGTTNEKLFF.

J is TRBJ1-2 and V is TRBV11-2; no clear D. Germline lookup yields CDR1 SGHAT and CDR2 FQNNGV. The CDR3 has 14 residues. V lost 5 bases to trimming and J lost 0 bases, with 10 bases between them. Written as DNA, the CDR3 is TGTGCCAGCAGCCTTGGACTGACTAACTATGGCTACACCTTC. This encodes CASSLGLTNYGYTF.

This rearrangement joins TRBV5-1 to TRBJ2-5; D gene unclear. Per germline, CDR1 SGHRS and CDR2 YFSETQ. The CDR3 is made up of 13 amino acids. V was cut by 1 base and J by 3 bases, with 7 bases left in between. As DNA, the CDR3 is TGCGCCAGCAGCTTGCTTTGGGAAGAGACCCAGTACTTC. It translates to CASSLLWEETQYF. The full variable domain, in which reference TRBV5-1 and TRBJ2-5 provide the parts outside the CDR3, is KAGVTQTPRYLIKTRGQQVTLSCSPISGHRSVSWYQQTPGQGLQFLFEYFSETQRNKGNFPGRFSGRQFSNSRSEMNVSTLELGDSALYLCASSLLWEETQYFGPGTRLLVL.

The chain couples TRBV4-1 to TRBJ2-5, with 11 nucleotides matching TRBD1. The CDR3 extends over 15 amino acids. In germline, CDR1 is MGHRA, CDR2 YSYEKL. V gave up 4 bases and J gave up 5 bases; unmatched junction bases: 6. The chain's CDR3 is CASSPTGQGAETQYF. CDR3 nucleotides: TGCGCCAGCAGCCCAACAGGACAGGGGGCGGAGACCCAGTACTTC.

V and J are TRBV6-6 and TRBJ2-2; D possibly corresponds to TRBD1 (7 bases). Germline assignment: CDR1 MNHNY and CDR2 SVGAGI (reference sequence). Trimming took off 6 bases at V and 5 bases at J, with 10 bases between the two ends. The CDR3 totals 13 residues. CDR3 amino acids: CASRPGGTGELFF. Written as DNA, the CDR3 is TGTGCCAGCAGACCAGGGGGGACCGGGGAGCTGTTTTTT.

The CDR3 DNA sequence: TGTGCCAGCAGTGAACTTTTAGGGTCCTCCTACGAGCAGTACTTC. Residues: CASSELLGSSYEQYF. The chain uses TRBV2 and TRBJ2-7; D is uncertain. V was pared by 2 bases and J by 0 bases, with 11 bases between. This CDR3 comprises 15 residues. Germline assignment: CDR1 SNHLY and CDR2 FYNNEI. The entire variable domain, with the rest obtained from reference TRBV2 and TRBJ2-7, is as follows: EPEVTQTPSHQVTQMGQEVILRCVPISNHLYFYWYRQILGQKVEFLVSFYNNEISEKSEIFDDQFSVERPDGSNFTLKIRSTKLEDSAMYFCASSELLGSSYEQYFGPGTRLTVT.

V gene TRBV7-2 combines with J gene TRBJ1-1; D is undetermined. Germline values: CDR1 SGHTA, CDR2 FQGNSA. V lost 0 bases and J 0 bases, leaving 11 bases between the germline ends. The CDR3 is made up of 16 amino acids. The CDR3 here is CASSLATAPMNTEAFF. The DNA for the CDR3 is TGTGCCAGCAGCTTAGCGACTGCACCAATGAACACTGAAGCTTTCTTT.

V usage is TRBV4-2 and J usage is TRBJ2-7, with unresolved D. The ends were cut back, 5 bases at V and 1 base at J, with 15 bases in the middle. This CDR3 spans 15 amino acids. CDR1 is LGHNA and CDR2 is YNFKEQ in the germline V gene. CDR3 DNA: TGTGCCAGCAGCTCGCGGCAAAGTAAATCCTACGAGCAGTACTTC. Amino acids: CASSSRQSKSYEQYF.

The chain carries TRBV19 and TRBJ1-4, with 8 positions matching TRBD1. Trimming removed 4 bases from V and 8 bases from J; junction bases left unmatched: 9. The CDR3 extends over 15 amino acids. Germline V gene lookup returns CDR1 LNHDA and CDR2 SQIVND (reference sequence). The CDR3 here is CASSTERTGREKLFF. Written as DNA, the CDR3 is TGTGCCAGTAGTACGGAGAGGACAGGGCGAGAAAAACTGTTTTTT.

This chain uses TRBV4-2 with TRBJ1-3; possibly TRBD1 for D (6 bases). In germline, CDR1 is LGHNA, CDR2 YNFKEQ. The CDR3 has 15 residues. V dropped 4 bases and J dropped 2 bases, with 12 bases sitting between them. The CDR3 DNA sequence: TGTGCCAGCAGCCCACTACAGGGTACTGGAAACACCATATATTTT. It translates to CASSPLQGTGNTIYF.

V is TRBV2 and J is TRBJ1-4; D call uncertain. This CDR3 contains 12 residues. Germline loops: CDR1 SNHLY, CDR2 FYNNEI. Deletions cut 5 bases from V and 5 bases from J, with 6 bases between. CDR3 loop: CASSQLNEKLFF. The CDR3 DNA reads TGTGCCAGCAGTCAGTTAAATGAAAAACTGTTTTTT.

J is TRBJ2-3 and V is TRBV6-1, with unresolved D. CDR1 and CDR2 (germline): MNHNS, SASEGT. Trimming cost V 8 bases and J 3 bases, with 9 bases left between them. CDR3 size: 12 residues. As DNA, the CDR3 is TGTGCCAGCTGGATGGGAACAGATACGCAGTATTTT. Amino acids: CASWMGTDTQYF.

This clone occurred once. The CDR3 loop is CASSTDRGRGSAQYF. The CDR3 coding sequence is TGTGCCAGTAGCACGGACAGGGGGCGGGGTTCGGCCCAGTACTTC. This sequence joins TRBV19 and TRBJ2-5, with 11 bases fitting TRBD1. This CDR3 is 15 amino acids long. The germline V gene encodes CDR1 LNHDA and CDR2 SQIVND (reference sequence). V lost 6 bases to trimming and J lost 9 bases; unmatched junction nucleotides: 12.

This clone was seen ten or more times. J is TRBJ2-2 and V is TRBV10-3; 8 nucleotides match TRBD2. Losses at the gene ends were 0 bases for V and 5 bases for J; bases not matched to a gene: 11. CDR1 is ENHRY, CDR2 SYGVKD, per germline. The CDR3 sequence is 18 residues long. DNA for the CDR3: TGTGCCATCAGTGAGTCGACTCGAAGCGGGAGCGGTACCGGGGAGCTGTTTTTT. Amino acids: CAISESTRSGSGTGELFF.

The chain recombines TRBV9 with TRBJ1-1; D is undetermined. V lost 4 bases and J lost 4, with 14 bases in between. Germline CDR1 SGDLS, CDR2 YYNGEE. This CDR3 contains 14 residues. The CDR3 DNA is TGTGCCAGCAGCCCGGGGATACGTGGCACTGAAGCTTTCTTT. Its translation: CASSPGIRGTEAFF.

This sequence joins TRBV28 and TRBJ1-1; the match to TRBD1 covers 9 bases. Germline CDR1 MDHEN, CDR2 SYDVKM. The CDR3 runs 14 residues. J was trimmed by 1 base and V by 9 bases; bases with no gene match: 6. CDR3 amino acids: CASPGQGPNTEAFF. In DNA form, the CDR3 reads TGTGCCAGTCCGGGACAGGGACCGAACACTGAAGCTTTCTTT.

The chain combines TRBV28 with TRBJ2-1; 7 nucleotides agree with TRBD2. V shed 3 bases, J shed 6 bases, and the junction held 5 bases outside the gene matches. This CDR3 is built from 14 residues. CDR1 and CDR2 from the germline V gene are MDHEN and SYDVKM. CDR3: CASSFSSGGNEQFF. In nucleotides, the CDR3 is TGTGCCAGCAGTTTCTCTAGCGGCGGCAATGAGCAGTTCTTC.

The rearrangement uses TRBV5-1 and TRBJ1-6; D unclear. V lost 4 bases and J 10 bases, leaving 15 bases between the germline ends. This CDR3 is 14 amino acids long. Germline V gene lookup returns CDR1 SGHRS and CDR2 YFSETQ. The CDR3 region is CASSKEVEKSPLHF. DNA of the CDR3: TGCGCCAGCAGCAAGGAAGTGGAGAAATCACCCCTCCACTTT.

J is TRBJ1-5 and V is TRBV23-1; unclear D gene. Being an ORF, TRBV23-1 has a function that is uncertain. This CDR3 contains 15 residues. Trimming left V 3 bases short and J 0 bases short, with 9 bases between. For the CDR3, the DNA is TGCGCCAGCAGTCATCGGCGGTTTAGCAATCAGCCCCAGCATTTT. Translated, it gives CASSHRRFSNQPQHF.

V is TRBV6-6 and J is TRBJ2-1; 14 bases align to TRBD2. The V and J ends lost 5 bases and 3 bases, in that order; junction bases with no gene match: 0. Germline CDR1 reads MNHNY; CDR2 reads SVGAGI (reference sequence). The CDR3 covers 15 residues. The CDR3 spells CASSGTSGGYNEQFF. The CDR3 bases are TGTGCCAGCAGTGGGACTAGCGGGGGCTACAATGAGCAGTTCTTC.

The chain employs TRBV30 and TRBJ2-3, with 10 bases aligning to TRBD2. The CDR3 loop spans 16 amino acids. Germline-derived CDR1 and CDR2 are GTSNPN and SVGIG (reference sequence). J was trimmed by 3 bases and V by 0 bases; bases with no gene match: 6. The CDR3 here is CAWSVPSAGGTDTQYF. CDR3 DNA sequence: TGTGCCTGGAGTGTACCCTCAGCGGGAGGGACAGATACGCAGTATTTT.

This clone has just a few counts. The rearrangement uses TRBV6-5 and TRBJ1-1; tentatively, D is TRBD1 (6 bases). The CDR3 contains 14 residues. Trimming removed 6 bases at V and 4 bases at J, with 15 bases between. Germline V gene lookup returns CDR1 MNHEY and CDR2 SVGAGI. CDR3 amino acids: CASRPLGGRTEAFF. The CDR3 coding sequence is TGTGCCAGCAGACCCCTGGGGGGGCGCACTGAAGCTTTCTTT.

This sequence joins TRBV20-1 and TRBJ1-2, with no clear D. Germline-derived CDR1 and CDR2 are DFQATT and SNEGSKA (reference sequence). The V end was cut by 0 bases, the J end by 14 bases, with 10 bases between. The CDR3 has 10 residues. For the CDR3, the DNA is TGCAGTGCTAGAGATGGACGAGAGACCTTC. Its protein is CSARDGRETF.

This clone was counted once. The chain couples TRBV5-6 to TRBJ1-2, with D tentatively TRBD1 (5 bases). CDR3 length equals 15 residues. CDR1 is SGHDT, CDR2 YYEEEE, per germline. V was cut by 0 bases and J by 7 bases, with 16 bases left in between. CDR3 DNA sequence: TGTGCCAGCAGCTTGGGGGCGAGGGGCTTGACTGGCTACACCTTC. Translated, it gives CASSLGARGLTGYTF.

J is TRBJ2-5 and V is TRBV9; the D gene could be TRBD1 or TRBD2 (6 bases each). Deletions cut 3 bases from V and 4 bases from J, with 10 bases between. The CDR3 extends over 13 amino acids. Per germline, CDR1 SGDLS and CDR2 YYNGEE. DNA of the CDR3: TGTGCCAGCAGCGCGGGGGCCCCAGAGACCCAGTACTTC. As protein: CASSAGAPETQYF.

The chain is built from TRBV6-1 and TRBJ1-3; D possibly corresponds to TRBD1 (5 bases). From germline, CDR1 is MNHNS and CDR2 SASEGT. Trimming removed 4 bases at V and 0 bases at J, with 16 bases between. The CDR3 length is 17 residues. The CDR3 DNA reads TGTGCCAGCAGTGTCTTAACAAGGGGCAGCTCTGGAAACACCATATATTTT. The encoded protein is CASSVLTRGSSGNTIYF.

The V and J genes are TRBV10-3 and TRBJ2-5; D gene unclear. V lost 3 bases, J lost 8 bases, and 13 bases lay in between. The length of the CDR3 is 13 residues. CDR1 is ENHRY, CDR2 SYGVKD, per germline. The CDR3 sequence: CAISESPTGTQYF. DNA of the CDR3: TGTGCCATCAGTGAATCCCCTACTGGTACCCAGTACTTC.